The clone carrying this T cell receptor (beta chain) was found many times. The data derive from a study of response to subunit inactivated influenza vaccine. V lost 5 bases and J 10 bases, leaving 20 bases between the germline ends. This CDR3 has 14 amino acids. CDR1 and CDR2 from the germline V gene are MNHEY and SMNVEV (reference sequence). MiXCR was run by TCRdb on the RT-PCR reads, yielding one entry per CDR3 protein. This table has about 500,000 distinct CDR3 sequences, around 13% appearing once. Sequences were derived from PBMCs from blood, sampled roughly 48 days after vaccination. The sequence was collected from a man aged 45-60 years who received an inactivated influenza vaccine. The chain combines TRBV27 with TRBJ1-1; D possibly corresponds to TRBD1 (6 bases). In DNA form, the CDR3 reads TGTGCCAGCAGTCGCGAAGGGGGTCTGAGGGCAGCTTTCTTT. This translates into CASSREGGLRAAFF.